A selection of T cell receptor beta chains follows, all from one sample in a study of blood T cell repertoires in COVID-19. TCRdb's copy holds only in-frame clones and misses some; the assay was immunoSEQ multiplex PCR. The table has around 190,000 clones, roughly 87% seen once. The specimen sequenced was PBMCs or T cells enriched from blood (not recorded which). The receptors come from a man aged 18 to 30 with acute COVID-19. Each CDR3 is given with its conserved first and last residue. The D gene is left open where the match is weak.

cdr3_length | d_call | v_call | cdr3_aa
15 | - | TRBV24-1 | CATSDFQGTYNEQFF
16 | TRBD2 | TRBV5-1 | CASSPGAVAGHNEQFF
11 | - | TRBV3-1/TRBV3-2 | CASSYTYEQYF
13 | - | TRBV9 | CASSVEVENIQYF
15 | - | TRBV24-1 | CATGGIRGDNQPQHF
13 | - | TRBV27 | CASSFGLAGELFF
14 | - | TRBV18 | CASSGGRANEKLFF
15 | - | TRBV6-5 | CASNPLTGSGETQYF
16 | - | TRBV5-6 | CASSLPGLQANYGYTF
15 | TRBD2 | TRBV28 | CASSSAGGHEDTQYF
16 | - | TRBV3-1/TRBV3-2 | CASSPTPTGSSYEQYF
13 | - | TRBV6-5 | CASSFTVSNEQFF
14 | - | TRBV7-8 | CASSLFYQVSGYTF
13 | TRBD1 | TRBV4-1 | CASSQTGVETQYF
14 | - | TRBV5-1 | CASSGGQTFYEQYF
13 | - | TRBV7-9 | CASSRTVGNEQFF
17 | TRBD1 | TRBV27 | CASSLTPHRGQTDTQYF
13 | - | TRBV24-1 | CATRGGQSYGYTF
14 | - | TRBV4-3 | CASSQNTGDRQQFF
16 | TRBD2 | TRBV29-1 | CSVEDLGLAVQETQYF
16 | - | TRBV11-3 | CASRGFAGRDSNEQFF
15 | - | TRBV6-5 | CASSRDTASRETQYF
15 | TRBD1 | TRBV3-1/TRBV3-2 | CASSQEGTGSYEQYF
17 | - | TRBV28 | CASSLNDFGPPSYEQYF
15 | - | TRBV9 | CASSVYVGNTGELFF
15 | - | TRBV19 | CASSMSPGLTYEQYF
13 | - | TRBV6-6 | CASTPRGTDTQYF
13 | TRBD2 | TRBV28 | CASQVGTNYEQYF
14 | - | TRBV5-1 | CASKTALGENIQYF
15 | TRBD1 | TRBV28 | CASSLRGQGAGEQYF
16 | TRBD1 | TRBV28 | CASSPTGTEKNYEQYF
16 | TRBD1 | TRBV28 | CASSQPWTGEGEKLFF
15 | - | TRBV28 | CASNQGGRDSYEQYF
15 | - | TRBV7-8 | CASRPPGGINTEAFF
16 | - | TRBV3-1/TRBV3-2 | CASSQEFTGANYGYTF
13 | - | TRBV27 | CASSWTDYNEQFF
16 | - | TRBV28 | CASSPSTGPHANTIYF
12 | - | TRBV30 | CAWDLGTDTQYF
16 | - | TRBV3-1/TRBV3-2 | CASSQARQSSGNTIYF
12 | TRBD1 | TRBV2 | CATNRGGEKLFF
15 | - | TRBV30 | CAWSVIQGGVNIQYF
16 | TRBD1 | TRBV24-1 | CATSDFSRTGGYEQYF
14 | TRBD1 | TRBV2 | CASSERDRAYEQYF
16 | TRBD2 | TRBV3-1/TRBV3-2 | CASSHGLAGTSYEQYF
11 | - | TRBV12-3/TRBV12-4 | CASSSGVLAFF